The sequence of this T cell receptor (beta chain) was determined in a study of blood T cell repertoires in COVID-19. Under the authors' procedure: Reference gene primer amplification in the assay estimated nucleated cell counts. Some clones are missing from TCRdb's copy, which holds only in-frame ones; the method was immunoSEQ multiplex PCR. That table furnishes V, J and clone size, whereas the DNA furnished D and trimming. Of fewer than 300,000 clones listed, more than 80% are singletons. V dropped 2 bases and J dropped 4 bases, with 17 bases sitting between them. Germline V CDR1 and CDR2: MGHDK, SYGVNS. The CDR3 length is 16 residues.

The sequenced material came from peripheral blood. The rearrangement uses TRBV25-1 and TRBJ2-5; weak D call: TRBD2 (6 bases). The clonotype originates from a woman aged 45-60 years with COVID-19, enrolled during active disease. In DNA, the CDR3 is TGTGCCAGCAGTGAACCTTTGCAGTTCGGGGGAGAGACCCAGTACTTC. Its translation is CASSEPLQFGGETQYF.